This note documents a single TCR beta chain sequence. Its antigen remains unknown. CDR3 length: 14 residues. The trim removed 3 bases at V and 1 base at J, leaving 5 bases unmatched. Germline CDR1 reads GTSNPN; CDR2 reads SVGIG (reference sequence). These data come from a study of T-cell reconstitution after alpha-beta-depleted transplantation in children. Overall study results and limits: T-cell counts and diversity at one year following transplant were attributed mainly to newly produced T cells. At around two months after transplant, the alpha-beta T cells were reportedly derived from several hundred expanded clones that came from non-depleted graft cells. TCRbeta diversity was high at day 60 in some patients (a result of surviving recipient T cells and thymic progenitors).

The TCRbeta library incorporated unique molecular identifiers. One entry per CDR3 protein results from TCRdb running MiXCR on the PCR reads. The sample has hundreds of thousands of distinct CDR3 sequences, roughly 25% seen once. Sequenced material: PBMCs, mostly from graft donor cells, taken 360 days after TCRalphabeta/CD19-depleted stem cell transplant. This chain uses TRBV30 with TRBJ1-1; 7 bases are shared with TRBD1. The clonotype comes from a female patient aged 2-9 years who had a stem cell transplant for congenital amegakaryocytic thrombocytopenia, so the T cells may come from the graft donor. CDR3 nucleotides: TGTGCCTGGAGGGGGGGACAGAAGAACACTGAAGCTTTCTTT. Protein: CAWRGGQKNTEAFF.